This T cell receptor beta chain derives from a study of T-cell reconstitution after alpha-beta-depleted transplantation in children. Study-wide results and caveats: From surviving recipient T cells and thymic progenitors came the high day-60 TCRbeta diversity observed in some patients. Newly produced T cells mostly accounted for T-cell counts and diversity one year post-transplant. Where alpha-beta T cells came from about two months after transplant was reportedly several hundred expanded graft clones.

On this clonotype: Its antigen is unknown.

The TCRbeta library was prepared with unique molecular identifiers. One entry per CDR3 protein, called by TCRdb with MiXCR from the PCR reads. Of about 980,000 distinct CDR3 sequences listed, roughly 29% are singletons. Trimming left V 0 bases short and J 1 base short, with 12 bases between. This CDR3 spans 16 amino acids. Here the sequenced sample was PBMCs, mostly from graft donor cells, taken 360 days after TCRalphabeta/CD19-depleted stem cell transplant. The source of this sequence is a boy in the first two years of life who had a stem cell transplant for SCID, so the T cells may come from the graft donor. The V and J genes are TRBV12-3 or TRBV12-4 and TRBJ1-2; a possible D gene is TRBD1 (6 bases). The DNA of the CDR3 is TGTGCCAGCAGTTTAGCGCGAGGGGGATATAACTATGGCTACACCTTC. Residues: CASSLARGGYNYGYTF.